This T cell receptor (beta chain) is from a study of blood T cell repertoires in COVID-19 (dated by TCRdb to 2018 to 2020). Some background on the complete study: Samples from collaborators originated in the United States, Italy and Spain and spanned both the acute and convalescent phases of COVID-19. The prospective study material was composed of cDNA or gDNA derived from T cells, B-cell-depleted T cells, or PBMCs. A de-identified subject ID, COVID-19 status, age in years and sex were almost always included in the sample metadata. Where available, HLA class I and class II types were taken from metadata supplied by the sample provider and were not determined by assay-based typing. Samples came from the ongoing ImmuneRACE study (first 160 participants) plus 1,254 subjects from 6 global collaborators. The dataset comprised deeply sampled blood TCRbeta repertoires from subjects exposed to, actively infected with, or recovered from COVID-19. The repertoires were released in a freely available public database meant as a resource for research on the immune response to SARS-CoV-2. Study-wide findings and limitations: Clinical and demographic metadata were provided uncurated, with the amount varying by source and participant.

A second Seattle source provided samples from volunteer blood donors who had recovered from COVID-19. Collaborating institutions collected whole blood in K2EDTA tubes following their own protocols. For TCRbeta analysis, collaborators shipped samples as frozen whole blood, isolated PBMCs, or DNA extracted from either of those sample types. From V the trimming removes 5 bases and from J it removes 5 bases, while the gene matches leave 10 bases of the junction unaccounted for. Taken from cysteine to phenylalanine, the CDR3 has 15 residues. The CDR3 DNA has 45 bases and is translated from base 1. According to the germline V gene, CDR1 reads SGHVS and CDR2 reads FQNEAQ. TCRbeta CDR3 regions were amplified from genomic DNA by means of the immunoSEQ Assay, a bias-controlled multiplex PCR. In the source study's methods: The number of nucleated cells in each sample was estimated from the amplification of reference gene primers within the assay. Sequence reads were collapsed and filtered to measure the absolute abundance of every unique TCRbeta CDR3 rearrangement. For each sample, productive Simpson clonality was calculated by taking the square root of Simpson's diversity index across productive rearrangements. Sourced from immuneACCESS, this table was stored by TCRdb with only in-frame sequences that have V and J called. A share of the clones is absent; for the studies checked, an unresolved V gene accounts for under half, and the remainder has no known explanation. The D gene and trimming were derived from the DNA, and the V and J assignments and clone size from that table. Here the sample has about 200,000 clones; more than 75% occur a single time. The top ten hold roughly 6.2% of the sample.

This clone appeared once. Its antigen target is currently unknown. Base qualities are not provided; no much larger clone lies one nucleotide away. The chain couples TRBV7-8 to TRBJ2-3, with 7 bases in between that match TRBD1. This clonotype was sampled from a man aged 60-69 years who had recovered from COVID-19. Material for sequencing was peripheral blood. The CDR3 region reads CASSTRQGGIDTQYF. The nucleotide sequence reads as follows: TGTGCCAGCAGCACCCGACAGGGCGGTATAGATACGCAGTATTTT.